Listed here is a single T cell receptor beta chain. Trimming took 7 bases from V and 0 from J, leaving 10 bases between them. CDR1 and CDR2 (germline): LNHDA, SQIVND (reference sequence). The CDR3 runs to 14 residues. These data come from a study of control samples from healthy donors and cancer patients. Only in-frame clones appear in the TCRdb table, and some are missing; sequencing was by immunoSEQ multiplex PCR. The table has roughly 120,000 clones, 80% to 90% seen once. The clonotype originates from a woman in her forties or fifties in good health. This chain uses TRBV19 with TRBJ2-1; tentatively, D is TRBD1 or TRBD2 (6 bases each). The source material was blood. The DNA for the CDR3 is TGTGCCAGTAAGGGGGGCTTCTCCTACAATGAGCAGTTCTTC. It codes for CASKGGFSYNEQFF.